These 23 T cell receptor beta chains were sequenced from one sample in a study of CD8 T cells in ankylosing spondylitis. A single record per CDR3 protein comes from TCRdb applying MiXCR to the 5' RACE reads. The data show 150,000 to 200,000 distinct CDR3 sequences, around 18% seen once. Sequencing was performed on blood, either unsorted or a sorted T cell fraction (not recorded which). These TCRs come from a male donor with ankylosing spondylitis or in good health (not recorded which).

This clonotype was counted many times. J is TRBJ2-7 and V is TRBV20-1, with D perhaps TRBD2 (6 bases). V was cut by 4 bases and J by 2 bases, with 18 bases left in between. The CDR3 sequence is 15 residues long. Germline V gene data show CDR1 as DFQATT and CDR2 as SNEGSKA (reference sequence). The CDR3 DNA sequence: TGCAGTGCTAAAGTCCTTAGGGACTCAACCTACGAGCAGTACTTC. Its translation is CSAKVLRDSTYEQYF.

There are a few counts of this clonotype. The chain couples TRBV6-1 to TRBJ1-2; 7 bases are a match to TRBD1. The V segment lost 3 bases and the J segment 4 bases; nucleotides outside the gene matches: 11. The CDR3 consists of 16 residues. The germline V gene has CDR1 MNHNS and CDR2 SASEGT. The CDR3 region is CASSDTRQGLVYGYTF. The CDR3 DNA follows: TGTGCCAGCAGTGATACTAGACAGGGTTTAGTCTATGGCTACACCTTC.

This clonotype was counted many times. The J gene is TRBJ2-5, the V gene TRBV5-1; D is undetermined. Germline V CDR1 and CDR2: SGHRS, YFSETQ. Trimming stripped 4 bases from V and 5 bases from J, with 12 bases between. The CDR3 is made up of 13 amino acids. The CDR3 DNA sequence: TGCGCCAGCAGCATCCCCCCTGGCGAGACCCAGTACTTC. It yields the protein CASSIPPGETQYF.

The rearrangement joins TRBV4-2 to TRBJ2-7, with a weak D call TRBD2 (5 bases). V lost 9 bases to trimming and J lost 6 bases, with 18 bases between them. The CDR3 has 13 residues. Germline values: CDR1 LGHNA, CDR2 YNFKEQ. The CDR3 loop is CARGPRAICEQYF. CDR3 in DNA: TGTGCCAGGGGCCCGAGGGCCATCTGCGAGCAGTACTTC.

The chain employs TRBV5-1 and TRBJ2-1; 8 bases are shared with TRBD2. Germline V gene sequence: CDR1 SGHRS, CDR2 YFSETQ. The ends lost 4 bases at V and 4 bases at J; junction bases unmatched: 4. CDR3 size: 14 residues. CDR3 residues: CASSEIAGYNEQFF. DNA for the CDR3: TGCGCCAGCAGCGAGATAGCGGGATACAATGAGCAGTTCTTC.

This clonotype was counted many times. The rearrangement uses TRBV20-1 and TRBJ1-5, with 7 bases fitting TRBD1. Losses at the gene ends were 0 bases for V and 4 bases for J; bases not matched to a gene: 0. Germline V CDR1 and CDR2: DFQATT, SNEGSKA (reference sequence). The CDR3 length is 13 residues. The DNA for the CDR3 is TGCAGTGCTAGAGAGACAGGGAATCAGCCCCAGCATTTT. Encoded protein: CSARETGNQPQHF.

The J gene is TRBJ1-4, the V gene TRBV7-9; D gene uncertain. This CDR3 is built from 11 residues. V lost 5 bases, J lost 5 bases, and 3 bases lay in between. Germline values: CDR1 SEHNR, CDR2 FQNEAQ (reference sequence). The CDR3: CASSRNEKLFF. CDR3 nucleotide sequence: TGTGCCAGCAGCAGGAATGAAAAACTGTTTTTT.

V gene TRBV29-1 combines with J gene TRBJ2-3; D unclear. Trimming removed 4 bases from V and 1 base from J, with 12 bases in between. This CDR3 contains 14 residues. Germline assignment: CDR1 SQVTM and CDR2 ANQGSEA. The CDR3 bases are TGCAGCGTTGGTCTTGTGGCCGGCACAGATACGCAGTATTTT. This sequence encodes CSVGLVAGTDTQYF.

The table lists this clonotype with many counts. The rearrangement links TRBV7-6 to TRBJ2-3; D is possibly TRBD2 (6 bases). The V gene lost 6 bases and the J gene lost 1 base, with 17 bases spanning the gap. The CDR3 sequence is 16 residues long. CDR1 and CDR2 from the germline V gene are SGHVS and FNYEAQ. Here the CDR3 reads CASRPPGWGGTDTQYF. Written as DNA, the CDR3 is TGTGCCAGCAGACCCCCAGGGTGGGGGGGCACAGATACGCAGTATTTT.

The chain has TRBV7-2 and TRBJ2-1; TRBD2 matches 7 bases. In germline, CDR1 is SGHTA, CDR2 FQGNSA. This CDR3 spans 16 amino acids. V dropped 1 base and J dropped 7; count of bases not matched to a gene: 10. The CDR3, as DNA: TGTGCCAGCAGCTTAGTTGGAGGGAGGGTTGGTAATGAGCAGTTCTTC. Encoded protein: CASSLVGGRVGNEQFF. Full variable domain (remainder filled in from reference TRBV7-2 and TRBJ2-1): GAGVSQSPSNKVTEKGKDVELRCDPISGHTALYWYRQSLGQGLEFLIYFQGNSAPDKSGLPSDRFSAERTGGSVSTLTIQRTQQEDSAVYLCASSLVGGRVGNEQFFGPGTRLTVL.

This clonotype came up many times. V usage is TRBV9 and J usage is TRBJ1-1, with D possibly being TRBD1 (5 bases). Trimming shortened V by 4 bases and J by 1 base, and 14 bases separated the two germline ends. The germline CDR1 and CDR2 sequences are SGDLS and YYNGEE. The length of the CDR3 is 15 residues. CDR3 region: CASSPRRQGNTEAFF. In nucleotides, the CDR3 is TGTGCCAGCAGCCCGAGACGGCAGGGGAACACTGAAGCTTTCTTT.

This clonotype was counted a few times. The chain links TRBV10-3 to TRBJ2-2; D possibly corresponds to TRBD1 (7 bases). CDR1 and CDR2 (germline): ENHRY, SYGVKD. The length of the CDR3 is 14 residues. V was trimmed by 7 bases and J by 4 bases, leaving 13 bases between them. CDR3: CAIKEGAPTGELFF. The CDR3 coding sequence is TGTGCCATCAAGGAGGGGGCGCCCACCGGGGAGCTGTTTTTT.

The table lists this clonotype with a few counts. The chain has TRBV20-1 and TRBJ1-1; tentatively, D is TRBD1 (5 bases). V was clipped by 1 base and J by 0 bases, with 6 bases between them. The CDR3 length is 13 residues. Germline V gives CDR1 DFQATT, CDR2 SNEGSKA (reference sequence). The CDR3 reads CSARGQMNTEAFF. The DNA of the CDR3 is TGCAGTGCTAGAGGACAGATGAACACTGAAGCTTTCTTT.

The gene calls are TRBV7-9 and TRBJ2-2, with D possibly being TRBD2 (6 bases). Trimming cost V 5 bases and J 2 bases, with 18 bases left between them. Looked up from germline, CDR1 is SEHNR and CDR2 is FQNEAQ (reference sequence). The CDR3 has 17 amino acids. CDR3 in amino acids: CASSPVRREVNTGELFF. CDR3 in DNA: TGTGCCAGCAGCCCTGTTAGGAGGGAGGTAAACACCGGGGAGCTGTTTTTT. The whole variable domain, filled in from reference TRBV7-9 and TRBJ2-2, reads DTGVSQNPRHKITKRGQNVTFRCDPISEHNRLYWYRQTLGQGPEFLTYFQNEAQLEKSRLLSDRFSAERPKGSFSTLEIQRTEQGDSAMYLCASSPVRREVNTGELFFGEGSRLTVL.

This clonotype appeared many times. The chain joins TRBV5-1 to TRBJ2-1; D is ambiguous. CDR1 and CDR2 (germline): SGHRS, YFSETQ. The CDR3 runs to 11 residues. Trimming cost V 8 bases and J 12 bases, with 15 bases left between them. The CDR3 bases are TGCGCCAGTGCAGGCGATTCGGGGCAGTTCTTC. It translates to CASAGDSGQFF.

This clonotype has only a few counts. The CDR3 reads CASRTRTGGWYEQYF. For the CDR3, the DNA is TGTGCCAGCAGGACACGGACAGGGGGCTGGTACGAGCAGTACTTC. The chain employs TRBV28 and TRBJ2-7; 11 nucleotides match TRBD1. The CDR3 covers 15 residues. Germline V lookup: CDR1 MDHEN, CDR2 SYDVKM. Trimming cost V 6 bases and J 4 bases; bases outside gene matches: 8. The full variable domain, in which reference TRBV28 and TRBJ2-7 provide the parts outside the CDR3, is DVKVTQSSRYLVKRTGEKVFLECVQDMDHENMFWYRQDPGLGLRLIYFSYDVKMKEKGDIPEGYSVSREKKERFSLILESASTNQTSMYLCASRTRTGGWYEQYFGPGTRLTVT.

This clonotype was seen many times. The genes are TRBV12-3 or TRBV12-4 and TRBJ1-4; possible D gene TRBD1, 5 bases. Trimming stripped 3 bases from V and 8 bases from J, with 7 bases between. The CDR3 sequence is 12 residues long. The CDR3 nucleotides read TGTGCCAGCAGTTTCGCAGGGGAAAAACTGTTTTTT. It is translated as CASSFAGEKLFF.

This clonotype was counted a few times. The rearrangement uses TRBV18 and TRBJ1-2; D remains ambiguous. CDR1 and CDR2 (germline): KGHSH, LQKENI. The CDR3 contains 15 residues. The germline V and J ends were trimmed by 3 bases and 4 bases, with 15 bases remaining between them. CDR3 region: CASSPVEGLVYGYTF. The CDR3 DNA follows: TGTGCCAGCTCACCGGTCGAAGGGCTGGTCTATGGCTACACCTTC.

This clonotype showed up just a few times. This rearrangement joins TRBV28 to TRBJ2-2; 9 nucleotides line up with TRBD1. Unmatched junction bases numbered 1, after V lost 5 bases and J lost 6 bases. Germline lookup yields CDR1 MDHEN and CDR2 SYDVKM. The CDR3 is made up of 13 amino acids. CDR3 region: CASSGTGSGELFF. In DNA form, the CDR3 reads TGTGCCAGCAGTGGGACAGGGTCCGGGGAGCTGTTTTTT.

This rearrangement joins TRBV29-1 to TRBJ1-2, with D uncertain. Germline V gene lookup returns CDR1 SQVTM and CDR2 ANQGSEA. Between the trimmed V and J ends, which lost 4 bases and 2 bases, there was a span of 14 bases. The CDR3 is 14 residues long. The CDR3 nucleotides are TGCAGCGTTGTTAACCATCAACCGAACTATGGCTACACCTTC. Its protein product is CSVVNHQPNYGYTF.

This chain connects TRBV6-5 to TRBJ2-1; TRBD1 is a possible D gene (5 bases). CDR1 and CDR2 from the germline V gene are MNHEY and SVGAGI. The CDR3 contains 17 residues. Trimming removed 0 bases from V and 1 base from J, with 13 bases in between. The CDR3 loop is CASSYSSRVGSYNEQFF. The CDR3 DNA is TGTGCCAGCAGTTACTCGAGCAGGGTGGGTTCCTACAATGAGCAGTTCTTC.

The chain joins TRBV19 to TRBJ1-5, with D hard to call. The CDR3 has 12 residues. Trimming stripped 5 bases from V and 6 bases from J, with 8 bases between. Germline V gene sequence: CDR1 LNHDA, CDR2 SQIVND (reference sequence). In DNA form, the CDR3 reads TGTGCCAGTAGTTCCGGACTTCAGCCCCAGCATTTT. Its translation is CASSSGLQPQHF.

The chain couples TRBV7-2 to TRBJ1-5; unclear D gene. The germline V gene has CDR1 SGHTA and CDR2 FQGNSA. The V gene lost 5 bases and the J gene lost 7 bases, with 9 bases spanning the gap. This CDR3 comprises 12 residues. The CDR3 reads CASSLFPQPQHF. As DNA, the CDR3 is TGTGCCAGCAGCCTGTTCCCCCAGCCCCAGCATTTT. The complete variable domain, with remaining parts taken from reference TRBV7-2 and TRBJ1-5, reads GAGVSQSPSNKVTEKGKDVELRCDPISGHTALYWYRQSLGQGLEFLIYFQGNSAPDKSGLPSDRFSAERTGGSVSTLTIQRTQQEDSAVYLCASSLFPQPQHFGDGTRLSIL.